A selection of T cell receptor beta chains follows, all from one sample in a study of CD8 T cells in Susac syndrome. TCRdb re-called the immunoSEQ multiplex PCR reads through MiXCR, storing one row per CDR3 protein. The sample includes 200,000 to 250,000 distinct CDR3 sequences, 95% of them seen just once. The source material was CD4+ T cells from PBMCs. Receptors were obtained from a human donor with multiple sclerosis. Each CDR3 is given without its conserved first and last residue. The order of the fields is clone size, V gene, J gene, CDR3 protein. Where a row states a size, it is once, few, many or the class of an expanded clone; other rows omit it.

>NA|TRBV11-1|TRBJ2-5
ASSRGQYQETQY
>few|TRBV7-2|TRBJ2-3
ASSLARNTDTQY
>once|TRBV18|TRBJ1-2
ASSPSGGLDYGYT
>NA|TRBV5-6|TRBJ2-1
ASSPGGPTSYNEQF
>NA|TRBV29-1|TRBJ2-1
SVGARGGPYNEQF
>once|TRBV29-1|TRBJ1-5
SVRTGGVSQPQH
>NA|TRBV2|TRBJ2-5
ASMRDRGQETQY
>NA|TRBV20-1|TRBJ2-1
SASSTGLMYNEQF
>NA|TRBV12-3/TRBV12-4|TRBJ1-1
ASRRDTKNTEAF
>NA|TRBV30|TRBJ1-1
AWSGQGKNTEAF
>NA|TRBV20-1|TRBJ2-7
SVIQRQGRSYEQY
>NA|TRBV9|TRBJ2-1
ASSPPGGGLYNEQF
>NA|TRBV19|TRBJ1-2
ASRPGNYGYT
>NA|TRBV29-1|TRBJ1-2
SGGTDT
>NA|TRBV5-6|TRBJ2-6
ASSWSGANVLT
>NA|TRBV20-1|TRBJ1-2
SARDSKSFYGYT
>NA|TRBV18|TRBJ1-1
ASSQRDSDTEAF
>once|TRBV4-2|TRBJ1-2
ASSQDPGQNYGYT
>NA|TRBV15|TRBJ1-6
ATSREPNSPLH
>NA|TRBV19|TRBJ2-5
ASSKTRQGETQY
>once|TRBV2|TRBJ2-3
ASGLLASGTDTQY
>NA|TRBV29-1|TRBJ2-3
SVELAGGPDTQY
>NA|TRBV30|TRBJ1-2
AWSVVQDYT
>NA|TRBV15|TRBJ2-1
ATSRDWDRDNPEQF
>NA|TRBV30|TRBJ2-1
AWTPDRGVVYEQF
>NA|TRBV12-3/TRBV12-4|TRBJ1-6
ASSLVENSPLH
>NA|TRBV3-1|TRBJ2-7
ASSQVSEQY
>NA|TRBV20-1|TRBJ1-5
SASGTLENQPQH
>NA|TRBV5-4|TRBJ1-1
ASSLSPDLNTEAF
>few|TRBV12-3/TRBV12-4|TRBJ1-2
ASSPTGFYGYT
>few|TRBV30|TRBJ2-1
AWTVGGHSYNEQF
>NA|TRBV12-3/TRBV12-4|TRBJ2-7
ASSHIEKTGGHEQY
>NA|TRBV29-1|TRBJ2-2
SVAARGSNTGELF
>NA|TRBV14|TRBJ2-5
ASSQDGAREETQY
>once|TRBV9|TRBJ2-1
ASSVTSGGAEEQF
>NA|TRBV14|TRBJ2-1
ASSQEWASGNEQF
>NA|TRBV20-1|TRBJ2-3
SARLTGDTQY
>once|TRBV4-1|TRBJ1-1
ASSQQTVNTEAF
>NA|TRBV5-1|TRBJ2-5
ASSLGSGGETQY
>once|TRBV20-1|TRBJ2-5
SARVRGETQY
>once|TRBV29-1|TRBJ2-3
SVASGITDTQY
>NA|TRBV5-1|TRBJ1-6
ASSNRQGNNSPLH
>NA|TRBV20-1|TRBJ2-5
SAREAGIETQY
>once|TRBV29-1|TRBJ1-5
SVVGDGNQPQH
>NA|TRBV9|TRBJ1-3
ASSQDISGNTIY
>NA|TRBV5-4|TRBJ2-2
ASSVGGPTTGELF
>NA|TRBV29-1|TRBJ2-5
SVEDLSRSETQY
>NA|TRBV5-1|TRBJ1-5
ASSLDGRNNQPQH
>NA|TRBV6-1|TRBJ1-2
ASSEAGPDYGYT
>NA|TRBV20-1|TRBJ2-5
SAISGEETQY
>NA|TRBV25-1|TRBJ2-7
ASSSPGGYEQY
>NA|TRBV7-9|TRBJ1-5
ASSLGASRQH
>NA|TRBV11-2|TRBJ2-1
ASSRAGGYNEQF
>NA|TRBV20-1|TRBJ2-3
SAGGTDPSTDTQY
>NA|TRBV20-1|TRBJ2-3
SATPTGTDTQY
>NA|TRBV5-6|TRBJ2-2
ASSLSRAWLAGELF
>NA|TRBV11-2|TRBJ2-2
ASSHEPPGELF
>NA|TRBV7-8|TRBJ2-4
ASSTGYIQY
>once|TRBV27|TRBJ1-1
ASKSRVNTEAF
>NA|TRBV20-1|TRBJ1-5
SAGGRVNQPQH